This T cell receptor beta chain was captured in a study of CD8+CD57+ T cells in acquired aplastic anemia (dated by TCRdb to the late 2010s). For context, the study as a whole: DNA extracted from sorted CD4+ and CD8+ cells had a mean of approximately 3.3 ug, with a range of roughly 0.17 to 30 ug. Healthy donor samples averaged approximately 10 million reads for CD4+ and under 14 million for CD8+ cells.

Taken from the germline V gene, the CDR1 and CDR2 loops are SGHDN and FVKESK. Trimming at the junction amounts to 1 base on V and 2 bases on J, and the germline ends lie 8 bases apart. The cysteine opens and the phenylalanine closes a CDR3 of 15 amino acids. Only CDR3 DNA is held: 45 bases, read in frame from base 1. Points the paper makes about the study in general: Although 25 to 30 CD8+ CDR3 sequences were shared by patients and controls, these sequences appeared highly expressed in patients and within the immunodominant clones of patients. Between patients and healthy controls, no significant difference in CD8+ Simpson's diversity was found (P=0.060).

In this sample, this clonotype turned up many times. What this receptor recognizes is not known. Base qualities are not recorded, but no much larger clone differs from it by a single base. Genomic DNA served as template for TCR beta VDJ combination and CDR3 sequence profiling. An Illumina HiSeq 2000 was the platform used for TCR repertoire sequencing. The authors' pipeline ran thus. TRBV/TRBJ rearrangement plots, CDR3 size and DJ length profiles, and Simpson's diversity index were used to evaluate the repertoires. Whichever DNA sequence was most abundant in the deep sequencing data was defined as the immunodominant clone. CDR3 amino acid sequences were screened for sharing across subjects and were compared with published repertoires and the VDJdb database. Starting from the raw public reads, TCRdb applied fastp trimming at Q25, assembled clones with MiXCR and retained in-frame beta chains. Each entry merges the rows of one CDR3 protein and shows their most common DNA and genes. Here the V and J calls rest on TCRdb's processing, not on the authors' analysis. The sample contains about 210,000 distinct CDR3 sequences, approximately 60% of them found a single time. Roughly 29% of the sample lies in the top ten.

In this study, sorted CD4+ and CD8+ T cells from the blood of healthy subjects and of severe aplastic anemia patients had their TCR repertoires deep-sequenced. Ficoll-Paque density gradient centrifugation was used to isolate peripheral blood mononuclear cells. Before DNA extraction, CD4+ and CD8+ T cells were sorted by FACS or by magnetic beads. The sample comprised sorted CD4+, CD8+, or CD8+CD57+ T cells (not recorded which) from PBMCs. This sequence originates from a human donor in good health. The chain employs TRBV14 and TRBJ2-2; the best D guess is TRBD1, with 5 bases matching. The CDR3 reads CASSQVQGNTGELFF. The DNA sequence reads TGTGCCAGCAGCCAAGTTCAGGGAAACACCGGGGAGCTGTTTTTT.